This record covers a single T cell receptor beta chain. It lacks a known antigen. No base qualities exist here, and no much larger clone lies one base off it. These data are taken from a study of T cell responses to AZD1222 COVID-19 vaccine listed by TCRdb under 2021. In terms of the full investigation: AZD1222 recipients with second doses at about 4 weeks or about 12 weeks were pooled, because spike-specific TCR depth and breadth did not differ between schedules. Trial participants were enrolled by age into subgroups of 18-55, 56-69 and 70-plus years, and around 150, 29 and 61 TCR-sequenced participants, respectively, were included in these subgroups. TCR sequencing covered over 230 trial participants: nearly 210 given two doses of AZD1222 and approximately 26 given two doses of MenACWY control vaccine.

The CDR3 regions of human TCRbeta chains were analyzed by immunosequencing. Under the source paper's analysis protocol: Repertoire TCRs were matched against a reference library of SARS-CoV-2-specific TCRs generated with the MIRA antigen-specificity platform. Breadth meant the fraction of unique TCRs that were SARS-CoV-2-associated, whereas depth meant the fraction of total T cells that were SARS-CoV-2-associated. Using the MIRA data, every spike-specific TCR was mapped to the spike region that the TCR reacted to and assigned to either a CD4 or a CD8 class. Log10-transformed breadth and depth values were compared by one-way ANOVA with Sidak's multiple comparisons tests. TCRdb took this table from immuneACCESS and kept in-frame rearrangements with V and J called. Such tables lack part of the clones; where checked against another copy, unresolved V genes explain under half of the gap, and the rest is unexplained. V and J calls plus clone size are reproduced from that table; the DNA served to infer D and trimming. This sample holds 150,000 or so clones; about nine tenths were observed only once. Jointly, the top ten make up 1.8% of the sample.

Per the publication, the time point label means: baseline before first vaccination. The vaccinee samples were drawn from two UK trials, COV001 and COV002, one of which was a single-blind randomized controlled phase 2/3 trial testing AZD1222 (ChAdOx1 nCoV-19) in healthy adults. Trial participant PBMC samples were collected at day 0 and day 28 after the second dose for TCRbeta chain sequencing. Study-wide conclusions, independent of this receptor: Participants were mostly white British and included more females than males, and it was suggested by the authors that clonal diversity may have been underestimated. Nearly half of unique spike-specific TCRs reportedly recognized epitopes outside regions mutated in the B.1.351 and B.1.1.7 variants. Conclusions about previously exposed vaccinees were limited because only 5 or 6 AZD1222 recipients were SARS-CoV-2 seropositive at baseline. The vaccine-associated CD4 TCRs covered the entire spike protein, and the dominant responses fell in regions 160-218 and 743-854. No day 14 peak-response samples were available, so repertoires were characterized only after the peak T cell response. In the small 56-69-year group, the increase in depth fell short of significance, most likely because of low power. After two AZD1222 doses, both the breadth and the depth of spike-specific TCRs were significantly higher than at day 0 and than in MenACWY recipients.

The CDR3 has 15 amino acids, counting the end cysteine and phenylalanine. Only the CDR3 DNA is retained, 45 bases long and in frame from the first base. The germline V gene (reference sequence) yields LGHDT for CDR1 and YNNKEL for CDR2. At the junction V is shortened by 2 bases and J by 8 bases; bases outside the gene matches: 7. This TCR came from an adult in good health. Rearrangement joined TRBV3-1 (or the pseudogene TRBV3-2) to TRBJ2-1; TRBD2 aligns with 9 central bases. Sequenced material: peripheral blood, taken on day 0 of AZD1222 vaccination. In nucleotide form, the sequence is TGTGCCAGCAGCCAAATTAGCGGGAGAGTTGATGAGCAGTTCTTC. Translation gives CASSQISGRVDEQFF.